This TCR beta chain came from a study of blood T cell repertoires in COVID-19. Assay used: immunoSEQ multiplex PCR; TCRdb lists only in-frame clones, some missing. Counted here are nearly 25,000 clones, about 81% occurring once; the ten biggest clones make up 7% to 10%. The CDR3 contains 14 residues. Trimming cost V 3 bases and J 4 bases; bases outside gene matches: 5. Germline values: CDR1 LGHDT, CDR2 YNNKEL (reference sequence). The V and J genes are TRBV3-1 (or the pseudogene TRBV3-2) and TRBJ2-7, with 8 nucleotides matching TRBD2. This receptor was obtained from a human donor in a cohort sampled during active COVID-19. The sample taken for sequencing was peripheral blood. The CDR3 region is CASSQGGGGYEQYF. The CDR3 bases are TGTGCCAGCAGCCAGGGCGGCGGGGGGTACGAGCAGTACTTC.